This is a list of T cell receptor beta chains from one sample in a study of cytomegalovirus exposure and HLA in healthy donors. The method was immunoSEQ multiplex PCR; TCRdb's version includes in-frame clones alone and lacks a portion of them. Altogether about 95,000 clones are present, 85% being singletons, with the ten largest covering about 20%. The sample was PBMCs. Receptors originate from a man between 18 and 35 years old in good health and CMV-seropositive. The CDR3 runs from the conserved cysteine through the conserved F or W. A D gene is named only where the DNA matches it firmly. Rows may omit the clone size; those that give it use once, few, many or a size class.

d_call	clone_size	v_call	j_call	cdr3_aa	cdr3_nt
TRBD1	NA	TRBV6-5	TRBJ2-3	CASSLGQGLTDTQYF	TGTGCCAGCTCTCTTGGACAGGGACTCACAGATACGCAGTATTTT
NA	NA	TRBV5-1	TRBJ1-1	CASSISGTPAFF	TGCGCCAGCAGCATATCCGGGACACCGGCTTTCTTT
NA	NA	TRBV6-1	TRBJ2-3	CASSEAAAPDTQYF	TGTGCCAGCAGTGAAGCGGCGGCACCAGATACGCAGTATTTT
NA	NA	TRBV28	TRBJ1-1	CASSFPRTYEAFF	TGTGCCAGCAGTTTTCCCAGGACTTATGAAGCTTTCTTT
NA	NA	TRBV5-6	TRBJ1-2	CASSLVEHFNYGYTF	TGTGCCAGCAGCTTGGTAGAGCATTTTAACTATGGCTACACCTTC
NA	many	TRBV7-9	TRBJ2-7	CASSPMVADFSYEQYF	TGTGCCAGCAGCCCCATGGTAGCGGACTTTTCCTACGAGCAGTACTTC
NA	NA	TRBV6-5	TRBJ1-4	CASSRVYLNEKLFF	TGTGCCAGCAGTCGGGTGTACCTTAATGAAAAACTGTTTTTT
NA	NA	TRBV2	TRBJ2-5	CASSRTRETQYF	TGTGCCAGCAGCAGGACACGAGAGACCCAGTACTTC
TRBD2	once	TRBV28	TRBJ2-3	CASSPRVAGGDTQYF	TGTGCCAGCAGCCCCCGCGTAGCGGGAGGCGATACGCAGTATTTT
TRBD1	NA	TRBV6-5	TRBJ2-7	CASSYWTGNEQYF	TGTGCCAGCAGTTACTGGACAGGGAACGAGCAGTACTTC
NA	NA	TRBV5-6	TRBJ2-6	CASSPNSFPGANVLTF	TGTGCCAGCAGCCCCAACAGCTTTCCTGGGGCCAACGTCCTGACTTTC
TRBD2	NA	TRBV7-9	TRBJ2-5	CASSSRVAGVRTQYF	TGTGCCAGCAGCTCCCGGGTAGCGGGGGTCCGGACCCAGTACTTC
TRBD1	once	TRBV6-5	TRBJ2-7	CASSYSGQGSYYEQYF	TGTGCCAGCAGTTACTCGGGACAGGGTTCCTACTACGAGCAGTACTTC
NA	NA	TRBV28	TRBJ2-7	CASSPLALASYEQYF	TGTGCCAGCAGTCCCCTAGCGTTAGCCTCCTACGAGCAGTACTTC
NA	NA	TRBV6-5	TRBJ2-1	CASSRGNEQFF	TGTGCCAGCAGTCGGGGCAATGAGCAGTTCTTC
TRBD1	NA	TRBV6-5	TRBJ1-2	CASREGQNFYGYTF	TGTGCCAGCAGGGAGGGACAGAATTTTTATGGCTACACCTTC
NA	NA	TRBV5-1	TRBJ2-2	CASSAGQFNGELFF	TGCGCCAGCAGCGCCGGACAGTTCAACGGGGAGCTGTTTTTT
NA	once	TRBV6-1	TRBJ2-1	CASTWGQSSYNEQFF	TGTGCCAGCACGTGGGGGCAAAGCTCCTACAATGAGCAGTTCTTC
NA	once	TRBV6-5	TRBJ1-4	CASSYTGNGEKLFF	TGTGCCAGCAGTTACACGGGTAATGGGGAAAAACTGTTTTTT
NA	NA	TRBV28	TRBJ1-4	CASGSPYEEKLFF	TGTGCCAGCGGTAGCCCGTATGAAGAAAAACTGTTTTTT
TRBD1	few	TRBV15	TRBJ1-4	CATSPQGATNEKLFF	TGTGCCACCAGCCCACAGGGGGCAACTAATGAAAAACTGTTTTTT
NA	NA	TRBV11-2	TRBJ2-2	CASSTRGVSGELFF	TGTGCCAGCAGCACCAGGGGTGTTTCCGGGGAGCTGTTTTTT
NA	NA	TRBV29-1	TRBJ2-3	CSVESRGRDTQYF	TGCAGCGTTGAGTCTAGGGGAAGAGATACGCAGTATTTT
TRBD1	NA	TRBV6-6	TRBJ1-1	CASSYGTGDTEAFF	TGTGCCAGCAGTTACGGGACAGGGGACACTGAAGCTTTCTTT
TRBD2	NA	TRBV5-1	TRBJ2-1	CASSLGREDDNEQFF	TGCGCCAGCAGCTTGGGGCGGGAGGACGACAATGAGCAGTTCTTC
NA	NA	TRBV27	TRBJ2-6	CASSSPIRSNVLTF	TGTGCCAGCAGTTCCCCGATCCGGTCCAACGTCCTGACTTTC
TRBD1	NA	TRBV28	TRBJ1-1	CASSSMGQGTTEAFF	TGTGCCAGCAGTTCGATGGGACAGGGGACGACTGAAGCTTTCTTT
NA	few	TRBV28	TRBJ2-7	CASSGGFYEQYF	TGTGCCAGCAGTGGAGGTTTCTACGAGCAGTACTTC
NA	NA	TRBV5-6	TRBJ2-7	CASSLGTARYEQYF	TGTGCCAGCAGCTTGGGGACAGCTCGCTACGAGCAGTACTTC
NA	medium-sized	TRBV19	TRBJ1-5	CASRLSVVYSNQPQHF	TGTGCCAGTAGGCTCTCTGTGGTCTATAGCAATCAGCCCCAGCATTTT
NA	NA	TRBV6-6	TRBJ1-2	CASRTGQNNYGYTF	TGTGCCAGCAGAACAGGACAGAACAACTATGGCTACACCTTC
TRBD2	NA	TRBV5-6	TRBJ2-3	CASSLIASGHTDTQYF	TGTGCCAGCAGCTTGATAGCTAGCGGACACACAGATACGCAGTATTTT
TRBD2	NA	TRBV2	TRBJ2-1	CASSEALRVGGEGFF	TGTGCCAGCAGTGAAGCGCTTCGGGTGGGGGGGGAAGGTTTCTTC
TRBD2	once	TRBV4-2	TRBJ2-5	CASSPAGGVGQETQYF	TGTGCCAGCAGCCCAGCGGGGGGGGTGGGACAAGAGACCCAGTACTTC
NA	few	TRBV2	TRBJ2-1	CASSDTTYNEQFF	TGTGCCAGCAGTGACACTACCTACAATGAGCAGTTCTTC
NA	NA	TRBV6-1	TRBJ1-4	CASSKNRDGKLFF	TGTGCCAGCAGTAAAAACAGGGATGGAAAACTGTTTTTT
TRBD2	NA	TRBV5-1	TRBJ2-1	CASSLTSGKNEQFF	TGCGCCAGCAGCTTGACTAGCGGGAAAAATGAGCAGTTCTTC
TRBD1	NA	TRBV18	TRBJ2-7	CASSHGQEPYEQYF	TGTGCCAGCTCACACGGACAGGAGCCCTACGAGCAGTACTTC
TRBD2	NA	TRBV28	TRBJ2-2	CASSPPGLAGGSAGELFF	TGTGCCAGCAGTCCCCCCGGACTAGCGGGAGGTAGCGCCGGGGAGCTGTTTTTT
NA	NA	TRBV6-5	TRBJ2-2	CASSLRDTGELFF	TGTGCCAGCAGTCTCAGGGACACCGGGGAGCTGTTTTTT
TRBD1	once	TRBV6-6	TRBJ2-1	CASSYHPGQVNEQFF	TGTGCCAGCAGTTACCACCCGGGACAGGTCAATGAGCAGTTCTTC
TRBD1	NA	TRBV19	TRBJ2-1	CASSISGRGSVNEQFF	TGTGCCAGTAGTATTTCGGGCAGGGGGAGTGTAAATGAGCAGTTCTTC
TRBD2	NA	TRBV9	TRBJ2-2	CASSVGPGLAGPGDTGELFF	TGTGCCAGCAGCGTAGGACCGGGACTAGCGGGACCGGGGGACACCGGGGAGCTGTTTTTT
NA	NA	TRBV14	TRBJ2-1	CASSQATAGAGSYNEQFF	TGTGCCAGCAGCCAGGCAACGGCGGGGGCAGGCTCCTACAATGAGCAGTTCTTC
TRBD1	NA	TRBV5-4	TRBJ2-5	CASSLASGTGQETQYF	TGTGCCAGCAGCTTGGCCTCGGGGACAGGGCAAGAGACCCAGTACTTC
TRBD1	NA	TRBV6-1	TRBJ1-5	CASRPPGQGNQPQHF	TGTGCCAGCAGACCCCCCGGACAGGGCAATCAGCCCCAGCATTTT
NA	NA	TRBV28	TRBJ1-4	CASSFAGRTNEKLFF	TGTGCCAGCAGTTTCGCGGGGCGGACTAATGAAAAACTGTTTTTT
TRBD1	NA	TRBV30	TRBJ2-5	CAWSYRGVKETQYF	TGTGCCTGGAGTTACAGGGGAGTGAAAGAGACCCAGTACTTC
NA	few	TRBV6-1	TRBJ1-1	CASTSEWRAFF	TGTGCCAGCACCTCGGAGTGGAGGGCTTTCTTT
NA	NA	TRBV29-1	TRBJ1-1	CSVTRGGDTEAFF	TGCAGCGTTACCCGGGGGGGCGACACTGAAGCTTTCTTT
TRBD1	NA	TRBV5-1	TRBJ2-7	CASSSGTGFYEQYF	TGCGCCAGCAGCTCCGGGACAGGGTTCTACGAGCAGTACTTC
NA	NA	TRBV6-1	TRBJ1-2	CASSEALGRYTF	TGTGCCAGCAGTGAAGCGCTTGGCCGCTACACCTTC
TRBD2	NA	TRBV27	TRBJ2-3	CASSFSERGSTDTQYF	TGTGCCAGCAGTTTCTCGGAGCGGGGTAGCACAGATACGCAGTATTTT
TRBD2	once	TRBV7-8	TRBJ2-1	CASSLGTSFEQFF	TGTGCCAGCAGCCTCGGGACTAGTTTTGAGCAGTTCTTC
TRBD1	NA	TRBV28	TRBJ2-3	CASSLGQTRTDTQYF	TGTGCCAGCAGTTTGGGACAGACTCGCACAGATACGCAGTATTTT
TRBD1	few	TRBV16	TRBJ1-2	CASSQTHGGQGDGYTF	TGTGCCAGCAGCCAAACCCACGGGGGACAGGGTGATGGCTACACCTTC
NA	NA	TRBV28	TRBJ1-2	CASSSPYYGYTF	TGTGCCAGCAGTTCTCCGTACTATGGCTACACCTTC
TRBD1	few	TRBV6-5	TRBJ1-2	CASSTGTGLRYTF	TGTGCCAGCAGTACCGGGACAGGGCTTCGCTACACCTTC
NA	NA	TRBV27	TRBJ1-4	CASKVGRSNEKLFF	TGTGCCAGCAAAGTCGGCAGGTCTAATGAAAAACTGTTTTTT